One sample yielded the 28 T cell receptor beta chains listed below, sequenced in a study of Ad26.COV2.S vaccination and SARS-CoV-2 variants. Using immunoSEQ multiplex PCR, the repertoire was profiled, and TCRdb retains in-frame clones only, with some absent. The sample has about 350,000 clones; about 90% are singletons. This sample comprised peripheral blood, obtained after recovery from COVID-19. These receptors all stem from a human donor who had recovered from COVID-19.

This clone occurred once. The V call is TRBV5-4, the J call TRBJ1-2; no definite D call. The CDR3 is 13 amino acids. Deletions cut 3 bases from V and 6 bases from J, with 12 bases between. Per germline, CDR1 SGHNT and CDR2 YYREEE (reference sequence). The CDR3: CASSSTGKNGYTF. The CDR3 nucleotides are TGTGCCAGCAGCTCCACTGGGAAAAATGGCTACACCTTC.

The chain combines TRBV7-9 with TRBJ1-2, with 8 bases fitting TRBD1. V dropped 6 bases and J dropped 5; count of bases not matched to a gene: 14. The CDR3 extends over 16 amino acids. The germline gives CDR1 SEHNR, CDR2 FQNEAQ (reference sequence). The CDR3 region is CASRGGQGDFGYGYTF. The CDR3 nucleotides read TGTGCCAGCAGGGGAGGACAGGGCGATTTCGGGTATGGCTACACCTTC.

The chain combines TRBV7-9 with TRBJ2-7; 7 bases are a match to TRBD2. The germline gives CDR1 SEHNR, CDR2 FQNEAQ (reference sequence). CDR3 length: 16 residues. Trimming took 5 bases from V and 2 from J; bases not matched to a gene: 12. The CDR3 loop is CASSPSSGGVTYEQYF. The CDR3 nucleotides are TGTGCCAGCAGCCCATCTAGCGGAGGCGTAACCTACGAGCAGTACTTC.

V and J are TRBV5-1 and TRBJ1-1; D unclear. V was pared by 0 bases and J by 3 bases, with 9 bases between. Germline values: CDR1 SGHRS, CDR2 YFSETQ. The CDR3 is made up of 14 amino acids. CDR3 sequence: CASSLDRWDTEAFF. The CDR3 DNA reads TGCGCCAGCAGCTTGGATCGTTGGGACACTGAAGCTTTCTTT.

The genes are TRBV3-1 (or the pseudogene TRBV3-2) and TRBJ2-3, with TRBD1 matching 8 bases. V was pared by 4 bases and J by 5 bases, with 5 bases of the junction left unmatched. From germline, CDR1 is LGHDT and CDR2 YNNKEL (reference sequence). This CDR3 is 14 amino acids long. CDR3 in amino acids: CASSLQGAEDTQYF. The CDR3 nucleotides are TGTGCCAGCAGCCTCCAGGGGGCGGAAGATACGCAGTATTTT.

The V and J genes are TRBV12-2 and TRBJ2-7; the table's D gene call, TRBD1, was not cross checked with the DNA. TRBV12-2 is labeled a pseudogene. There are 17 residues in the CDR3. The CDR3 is CASRPRPRRTVAYEQYF. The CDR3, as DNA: TGTGCAAGTCGCCCCAGACCTCGTAGGACAGTGGCCTACGAGCAGTACTTC.

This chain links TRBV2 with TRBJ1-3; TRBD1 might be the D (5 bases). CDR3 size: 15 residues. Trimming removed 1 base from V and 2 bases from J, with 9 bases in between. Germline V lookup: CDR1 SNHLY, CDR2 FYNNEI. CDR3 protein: CASSEGGSPGNTIYF. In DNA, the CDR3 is TGTGCCAGCAGTGAAGGGGGGTCACCTGGAAACACCATATATTTT.

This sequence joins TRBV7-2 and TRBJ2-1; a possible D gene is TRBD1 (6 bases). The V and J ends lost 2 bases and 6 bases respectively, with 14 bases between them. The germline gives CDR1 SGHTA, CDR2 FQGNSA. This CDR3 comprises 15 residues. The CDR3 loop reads CASSLTGQAANEQFF. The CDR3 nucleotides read TGTGCCAGCAGCTTAACGGGACAAGCCGCCAATGAGCAGTTCTTC.

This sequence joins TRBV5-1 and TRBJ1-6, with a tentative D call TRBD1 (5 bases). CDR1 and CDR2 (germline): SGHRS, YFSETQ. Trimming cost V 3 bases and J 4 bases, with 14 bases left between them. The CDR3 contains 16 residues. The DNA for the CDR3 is TGCGCCAGCAGCTCTTCGAGGGGCGGTTATAATTCACCCCTCCACTTT. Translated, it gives CASSSSRGGYNSPLHF. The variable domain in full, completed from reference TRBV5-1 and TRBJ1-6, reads KAGVTQTPRYLIKTRGQQVTLSCSPISGHRSVSWYQQTPGQGLQFLFEYFSETQRNKGNFPGRFSGRQFSNSRSEMNVSTLELGDSALYLCASSSSRGGYNSPLHFGNGTRLTVT.

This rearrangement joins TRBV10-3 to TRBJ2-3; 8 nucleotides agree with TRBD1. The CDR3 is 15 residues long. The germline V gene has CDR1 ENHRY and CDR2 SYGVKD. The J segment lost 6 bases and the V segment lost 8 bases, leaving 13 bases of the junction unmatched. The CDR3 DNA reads TGTGCCATCCAAGGACAGGGTTTGGCCATGGATACGCAGTATTTT. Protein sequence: CAIQGQGLAMDTQYF.

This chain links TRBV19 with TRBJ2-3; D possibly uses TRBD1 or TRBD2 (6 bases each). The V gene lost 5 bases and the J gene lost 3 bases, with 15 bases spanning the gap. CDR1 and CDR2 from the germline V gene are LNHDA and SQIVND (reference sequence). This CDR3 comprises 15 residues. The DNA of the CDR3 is TGTGCCAGTAGTCCCAGAAGGGGGGTAACAGATACGCAGTATTTT. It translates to CASSPRRGVTDTQYF.

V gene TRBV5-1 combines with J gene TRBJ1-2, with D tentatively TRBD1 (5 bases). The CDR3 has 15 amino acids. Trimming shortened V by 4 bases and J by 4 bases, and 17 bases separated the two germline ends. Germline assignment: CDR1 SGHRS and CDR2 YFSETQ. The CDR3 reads CASSPSLGTGYGYTF. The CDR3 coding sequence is TGCGCCAGCAGCCCTTCTTTGGGGACCGGCTATGGCTACACCTTC.

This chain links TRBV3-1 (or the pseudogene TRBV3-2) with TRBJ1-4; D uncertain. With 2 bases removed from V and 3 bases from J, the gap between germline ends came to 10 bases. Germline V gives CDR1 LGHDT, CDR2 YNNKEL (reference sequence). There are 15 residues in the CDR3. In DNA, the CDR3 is TGTGCCAGCAGCCAAATAATTCGGGCTAATGAAAAACTGTTTTTT. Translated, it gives CASSQIIRANEKLFF.

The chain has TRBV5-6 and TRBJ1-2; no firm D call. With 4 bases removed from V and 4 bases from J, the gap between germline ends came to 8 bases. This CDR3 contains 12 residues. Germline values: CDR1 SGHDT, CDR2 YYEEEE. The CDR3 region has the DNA TGTGCCAGCAGCCTAGACTCCTATGGCTACACCTTC. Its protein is CASSLDSYGYTF.

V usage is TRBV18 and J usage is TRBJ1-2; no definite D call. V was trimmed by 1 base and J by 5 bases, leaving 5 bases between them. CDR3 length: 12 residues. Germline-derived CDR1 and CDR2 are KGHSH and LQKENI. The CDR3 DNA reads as TGTGCCAGCTCACCACAAGAGTATGGCTACACCTTC. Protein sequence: CASSPQEYGYTF.

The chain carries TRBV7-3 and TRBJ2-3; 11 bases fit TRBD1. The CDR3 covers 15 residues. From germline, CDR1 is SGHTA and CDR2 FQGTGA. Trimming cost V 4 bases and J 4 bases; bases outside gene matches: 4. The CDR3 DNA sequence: TGTGCCAGCAGCTGGGGACAGGGGGTGGCAGATACGCAGTATTTT. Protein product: CASSWGQGVADTQYF.

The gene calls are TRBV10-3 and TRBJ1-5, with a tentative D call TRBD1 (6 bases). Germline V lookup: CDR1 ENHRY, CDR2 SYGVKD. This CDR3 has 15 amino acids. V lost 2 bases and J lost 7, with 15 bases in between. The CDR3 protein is CAISEIRGAGQPQHF. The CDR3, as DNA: TGTGCCATCAGTGAGATCAGGGGCGCGGGGCAGCCCCAGCATTTT.

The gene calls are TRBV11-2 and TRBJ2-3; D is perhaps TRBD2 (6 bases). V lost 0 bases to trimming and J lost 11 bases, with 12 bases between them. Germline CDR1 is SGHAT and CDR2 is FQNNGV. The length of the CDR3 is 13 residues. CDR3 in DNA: TGTGCCAGCAGCTTAGACGCACGGGGGTGGCAGTATTTT. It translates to CASSLDARGWQYF.

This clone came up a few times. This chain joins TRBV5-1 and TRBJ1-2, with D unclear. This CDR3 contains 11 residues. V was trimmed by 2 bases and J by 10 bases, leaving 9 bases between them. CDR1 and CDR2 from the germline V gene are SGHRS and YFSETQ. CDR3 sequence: CASSLNSNYTF. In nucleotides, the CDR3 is TGCGCCAGCAGCTTAAATAGTAACTACACCTTC. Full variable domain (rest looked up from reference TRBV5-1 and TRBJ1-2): KAGVTQTPRYLIKTRGQQVTLSCSPISGHRSVSWYQQTPGQGLQFLFEYFSETQRNKGNFPGRFSGRQFSNSRSEMNVSTLELGDSALYLCASSLNSNYTFGSGTRLTVV.

The CDR3 nucleotides are TGTGCCAGCAGCCAAGATGTCGGACAGGAGGTGTTTTTT. This sequence encodes CASSQDVGQEVFF. The gene calls are TRBV3-1 (or the pseudogene TRBV3-2) and TRBJ1-4, with 7 bases that match TRBD1. The germline gives CDR1 LGHDT, CDR2 YNNKEL (reference sequence). The CDR3 length is 13 residues. The V segment lost 0 bases and the J segment 15 bases; nucleotides outside the gene matches: 7.

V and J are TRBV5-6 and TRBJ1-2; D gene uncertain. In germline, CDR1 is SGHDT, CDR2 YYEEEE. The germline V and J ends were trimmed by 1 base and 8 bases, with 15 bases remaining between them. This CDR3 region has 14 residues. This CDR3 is CASSLFLGELGYTF. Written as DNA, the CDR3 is TGTGCCAGCAGCTTGTTCTTAGGTGAATTGGGCTACACCTTC.

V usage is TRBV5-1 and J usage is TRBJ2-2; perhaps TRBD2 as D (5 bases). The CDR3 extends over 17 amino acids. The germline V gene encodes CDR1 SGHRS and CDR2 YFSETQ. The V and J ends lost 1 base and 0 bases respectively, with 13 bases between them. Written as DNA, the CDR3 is TGCGCCAGCAGCTTGCGGCCTGACTACGCGAACACCGGGGAGCTGTTTTTT. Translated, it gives CASSLRPDYANTGELFF.

CDR3 loop: CASSVRSSGEQYF. The DNA for the CDR3 is TGTGCCAGCAGCGTAAGGTCGTCCGGCGAGCAGTACTTC. The chain employs TRBV9 and TRBJ2-7; D remains ambiguous. The V gene's germline CDR1 is SGDLS and CDR2 YYNGEE. The CDR3 has 13 amino acids. Trimming pared 1 base from V and 6 bases from J, leaving 11 bases between.

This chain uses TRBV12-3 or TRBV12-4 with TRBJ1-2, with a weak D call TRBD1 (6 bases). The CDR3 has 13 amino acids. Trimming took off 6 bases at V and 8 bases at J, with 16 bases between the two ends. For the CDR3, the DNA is TGTGCCAGCAGCTGGGGGGGGGCGCGGGGCTACACCTTC. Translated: CASSWGGARGYTF.

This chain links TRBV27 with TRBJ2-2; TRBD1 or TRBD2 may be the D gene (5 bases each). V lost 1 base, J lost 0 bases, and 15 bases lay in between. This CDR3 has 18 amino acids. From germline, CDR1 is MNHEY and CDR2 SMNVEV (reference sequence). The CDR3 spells CASSLYKFGAANTGELFF. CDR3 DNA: TGTGCCAGCAGTTTATATAAATTCGGGGCAGCGAACACCGGGGAGCTGTTTTTT.

CDR3 loop: CASSPQGAQGFDTQYF. CDR3 DNA: TGTGCCAGCTCACCACAGGGGGCGCAGGGGTTTGATACGCAGTATTTT. This chain uses TRBV18 with TRBJ2-3, with 7 bases aligning to TRBD1. The CDR3 is made up of 16 amino acids. Germline CDR1 and CDR2: KGHSH and LQKENI. The J segment lost 6 bases and the V segment lost 1 base, leaving 10 bases of the junction unmatched.

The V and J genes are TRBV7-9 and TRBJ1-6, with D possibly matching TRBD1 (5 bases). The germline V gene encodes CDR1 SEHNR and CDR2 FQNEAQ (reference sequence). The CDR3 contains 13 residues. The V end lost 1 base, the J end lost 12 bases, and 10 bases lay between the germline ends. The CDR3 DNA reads TGTGCCAGCAGCTTAGGGGACGGGGTACCCCTCCACTTT. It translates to CASSLGDGVPLHF.

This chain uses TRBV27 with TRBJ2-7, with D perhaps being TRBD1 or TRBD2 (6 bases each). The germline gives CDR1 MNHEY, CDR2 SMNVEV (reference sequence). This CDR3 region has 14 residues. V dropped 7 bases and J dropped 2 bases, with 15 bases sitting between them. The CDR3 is CASIRWGAAYEQYF. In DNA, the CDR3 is TGTGCCAGCATCAGATGGGGGGCTGCCTACGAGCAGTACTTC.